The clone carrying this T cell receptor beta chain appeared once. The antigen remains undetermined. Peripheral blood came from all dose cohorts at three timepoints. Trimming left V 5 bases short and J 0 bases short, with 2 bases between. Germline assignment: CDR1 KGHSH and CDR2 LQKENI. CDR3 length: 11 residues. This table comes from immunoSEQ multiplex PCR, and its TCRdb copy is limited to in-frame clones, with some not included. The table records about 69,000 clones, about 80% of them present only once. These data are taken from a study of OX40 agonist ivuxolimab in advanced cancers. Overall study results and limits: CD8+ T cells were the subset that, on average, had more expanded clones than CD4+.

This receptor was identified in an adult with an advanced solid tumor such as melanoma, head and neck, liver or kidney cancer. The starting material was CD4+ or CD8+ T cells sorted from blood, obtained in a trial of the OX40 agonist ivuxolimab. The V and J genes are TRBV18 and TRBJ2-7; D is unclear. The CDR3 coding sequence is TGTGCCAGCTCAACCTCCTACGAGCAGTACTTC. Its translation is CASSTSYEQYF.